The 24 T cell receptor beta chains below all came from one sample that was sequenced in a study of blood T cell repertoires in COVID-19. The data were produced by immunoSEQ multiplex PCR, yet TCRdb's version contains in-frame clones alone and is incomplete. The sample consists of around 290,000 clones, approximately 88% of them appearing once. The sequencing sample was made of PBMCs or T cells enriched from blood (not recorded which). The receptors come from a woman aged 40 to 49 who had recovered from COVID-19.

The chain carries TRBV30 and TRBJ1-1; no clear D. Trimming left V 5 bases short and J 10 bases short, with 11 bases between. The germline gives CDR1 GTSNPN, CDR2 SVGIG (reference sequence). The CDR3 has 10 residues. The CDR3 spells CAWGLGGAFF. The CDR3 DNA is TGTGCCTGGGGCCTAGGCGGAGCTTTCTTT.

The chain combines TRBV4-1 with TRBJ1-5; TRBD1 aligns across 9 bases. Germline trimming cut 0 bases from V and 6 bases from J; bases unmatched to any gene: 9. In germline, CDR1 is MGHRA, CDR2 YSYEKL. This CDR3 has 17 amino acids. CDR3 DNA sequence: TGCGCCAGCAGCCAAGAGCCCCACCGGACAGGGGTTCAGCCCCAGCATTTT. Its protein is CASSQEPHRTGVQPQHF.

CDR3 residues: CASSHMRDRDYEQYF. CDR3 in DNA: TGTGCCAGCAGCCATATGAGGGACAGGGATTACGAGCAGTACTTC. This chain links TRBV3-1 (or the pseudogene TRBV3-2) with TRBJ2-7; 9 bases match TRBD1. Germline V CDR1 and CDR2: LGHDT, YNNKEL (reference sequence). Trimming took 3 bases from V and 4 from J; bases not matched to a gene: 7. The CDR3 covers 15 residues.

The V call is TRBV5-4, the J call TRBJ2-7; 9 nucleotides match TRBD2. The germline V gene has CDR1 SGHNT and CDR2 YYREEE (reference sequence). V was pared by 5 bases and J by 0 bases, with 6 bases of the junction left unmatched. CDR3 size: 15 residues. The CDR3, as DNA: TGTGCCAGCAGTTTTAGCGGGAGTCCCTCCTACGAGCAGTACTTC. Residues: CASSFSGSPSYEQYF.

In regard to this clone: Other DNA sequences in the same sample also yield this CDR3. V usage is TRBV15 and J usage is TRBJ1-3, with a possible D match to TRBD1 (6 bases). The CDR3 length is 14 residues. The germline gives CDR1 LNHNV, CDR2 YYDKDF (reference sequence). V shed 1 base and J shed 4 bases, with 8 bases lying between them. DNA of the CDR3: TGTGCCACCAGCAGAGGGGGGCTGGGAAACACCATATATTTT. Its translation is CATSRGGLGNTIYF. Drawing the rest from reference TRBV15 and TRBJ1-3, the complete variable domain is DAMVIQNPRYQVTQFGKPVTLSCSQTLNHNVMYWYQQKSSQAPKLLFHYYDKDFNNEADTPDNFQSRRPNTSFCFLDIRSPGLGDTAMYLCATSRGGLGNTIYFGEGSWLTVV.

The rearrangement joins TRBV7-9 to TRBJ1-2; weak D call: TRBD1 (6 bases). Germline V gene sequence: CDR1 SEHNR, CDR2 FQNEAQ (reference sequence). This CDR3 region has 14 residues. Trimming took 5 bases from V and 6 from J, leaving 16 bases between them. This chain's CDR3 is CASSREYNRDGYTF. CDR3 DNA sequence: TGTGCCAGCAGCAGAGAGTACAACAGGGATGGCTACACCTTC.

In its sample, this clone was seen a few times. This sequence joins TRBV7-9 and TRBJ1-2; D ambiguous. Germline CDR1 reads SEHNR; CDR2 reads FQNEAQ (reference sequence). The CDR3 has 16 residues. Deletions cut 1 base from V and 0 bases from J, with 12 bases between. The CDR3, as DNA: TGTGCCAGCAGCTTAGGAAGGCGGCCCACTAACTATGGCTACACCTTC. This encodes CASSLGRRPTNYGYTF.

V gene TRBV7-2 combines with J gene TRBJ1-2; 10 bases fit TRBD1. Germline lookup yields CDR1 SGHTA and CDR2 FQGNSA. This CDR3 comprises 15 residues. With 5 bases clipped from V and 4 bases from J, the junction kept 7 bases outside the gene matches. The CDR3: CASSHRQGASYGYTF. CDR3 nucleotides: TGTGCCAGCAGCCACAGACAGGGGGCCTCCTATGGCTACACCTTC.

J is TRBJ1-2 and V is TRBV30; D remains unclear. The germline V gene encodes CDR1 GTSNPN and CDR2 SVGIG (reference sequence). The CDR3 runs to 11 residues. Trimming stripped 2 bases from V and 2 bases from J, with 3 bases between. The CDR3 DNA follows: TGTGCCTGGAGTCCGAACTATGGCTACACCTTC. It encodes CAWSPNYGYTF.

The chain links TRBV7-8 to TRBJ1-2; the match to TRBD1 covers 7 bases. Trimming cost V 4 bases and J 8 bases; bases outside gene matches: 7. Germline V gene lookup returns CDR1 SGHVS and CDR2 FQNEAQ. This CDR3 region has 13 residues. CDR3 coding DNA: TGTGCCAGCAGCTCTGGGACAGTTGGAGGCTACACCTTC. It specifies CASSSGTVGGYTF.

This chain connects TRBV6-5 to TRBJ1-1, with TRBD1 identical over 7 bases. There are 12 residues in the CDR3. V trimming: 7 bases; J trimming: 11 bases; junction bases outside the gene matches: 10. The germline gives CDR1 MNHEY, CDR2 SVGAGI. The CDR3 spells CASTNPTRGAFF. The DNA for the CDR3 is TGTGCCAGCACCAACCCTACCAGGGGGGCTTTCTTT.

This chain links TRBV11-3 with TRBJ2-2; 11 bases line up with TRBD2. Germline V gene lookup returns CDR1 SGHNT and CDR2 YENEEA. Germline trimming cut 5 bases from V and 6 bases from J; bases unmatched to any gene: 14. The CDR3 covers 18 residues. The CDR3 nucleotides are TGTGCCAGCAGCACCAAATTTAGCGGGGGGGTAGCTCCCGGGGAGCTGTTTTTT. It yields the protein CASSTKFSGGVAPGELFF. The full variable domain, in which reference TRBV11-3 and TRBJ2-2 provide the parts outside the CDR3, is EAGVVQSPRYKIIEKKQPVAFWCNPISGHNTLYWYLQNLGQGPELLIRYENEEAVDDSQLPKDRFSAERLKGVDSTLKIQPAELGDSAVYLCASSTKFSGGVAPGELFFGEGSRLTVL.

This chain connects TRBV6-2 or TRBV6-3 to TRBJ2-5; 10 bases line up with TRBD1. The CDR3 covers 19 residues. Trimming cost V 5 bases and J 2 bases; bases outside gene matches: 17. Per germline, CDR1 MNHEY and CDR2 SVGEGT. The CDR3 loop reads CASSRETGGASSGQETQYF. The CDR3 nucleotides read TGTGCCAGCAGTAGGGAGACAGGGGGCGCGTCTAGCGGACAAGAGACCCAGTACTTC.

In this sample, this clone turned up a few times. The V gene is TRBV11-2, the J gene TRBJ1-3, with D tentatively TRBD1 (5 bases). The CDR3 has 13 amino acids. The V end was cut by 5 bases, the J end by 3 bases, with 8 bases between. CDR1 is SGHAT, CDR2 FQNNGV, per germline. The CDR3 region has the DNA TGTGCCAGCAGCCGGGACTTTGGAAACACCATATATTTT. Its translation: CASSRDFGNTIYF.

The CDR3 DNA reads as TGTGCCAGCAGCCCTTTAATTGCAGATACGCAGTATTTT. Amino acid sequence: CASSPLIADTQYF. J is TRBJ2-3 and V is TRBV12-3 or TRBV12-4; unclear D gene. V was cut by 6 bases and J by 4 bases, with 11 bases left in between. CDR3 length equals 13 residues.

The genes are TRBV4-3 and TRBJ2-7, with 9 nucleotides matching TRBD2. This CDR3 has 15 residues. The germline V gene has CDR1 LGHNA and CDR2 YSLEER. V shed 4 bases and J 4 bases; nucleotides not matched to a gene: 8. The CDR3 bases are TGCGCCAGCAGCCCTCAATATAGCGGGAGATACGAGCAGTACTTC. This sequence encodes CASSPQYSGRYEQYF.

V gene TRBV3-1 (or the pseudogene TRBV3-2) combines with J gene TRBJ1-1, with TRBD1 matching over 10 bases. V was clipped by 1 base and J by 1 base; unmatched bases: 3. Germline loops: CDR1 LGHDT, CDR2 YNNKEL (reference sequence). The CDR3 totals 16 residues. As DNA, the CDR3 is TGTGCCAGCAGCCAAGCCGACAGGGGGCAGAACACTGAAGCTTTCTTT. Translated, it gives CASSQADRGQNTEAFF.

This rearrangement joins TRBV6-6 to TRBJ1-5; 10 nucleotides line up with TRBD1. Germline V lookup: CDR1 MNHNY, CDR2 SVGAGI (reference sequence). The J segment lost 8 bases and the V segment lost 5 bases, leaving 15 bases of the junction unmatched. This CDR3 is built from 17 residues. The CDR3 coding sequence is TGTGCCAGCAGTCCAGAGGGACAGGGGCCCTCCTATAAGCCCCAGCATTTT. Encoded protein: CASSPEGQGPSYKPQHF.

The V gene is TRBV6-1, the J gene TRBJ1-2; D possibly corresponds to TRBD1 (6 bases). The length of the CDR3 is 15 residues. In germline, CDR1 is MNHNS, CDR2 SASEGT. V was cut by 0 bases and J by 2 bases, with 10 bases left in between. The chain's CDR3 is CASSEALGGNYGYTF. In nucleotides, the CDR3 is TGTGCCAGCAGTGAAGCGCTAGGGGGAAACTATGGCTACACCTTC.

The chain combines TRBV7-9 with TRBJ2-5, with TRBD2 as a possible D gene (5 bases). This CDR3 is built from 14 residues. The germline gives CDR1 SEHNR, CDR2 FQNEAQ (reference sequence). Deletions cut 2 bases from V and 3 bases from J, with 10 bases between. The CDR3 sequence: CASSLRTGKETQYF. CDR3 bases: TGTGCCAGCAGCTTAAGGACTGGAAAAGAGACCCAGTACTTC.

The chain employs TRBV2 and TRBJ2-7, with D tentatively TRBD1 (6 bases). Trimming stripped 6 bases from V and 4 bases from J, with 10 bases between. Germline lookup yields CDR1 SNHLY and CDR2 FYNNEI. The length of the CDR3 is 12 residues. CDR3 amino acids: CASSETGYEQYF. CDR3 nucleotides: TGTGCCAGCAGCGAGACAGGATACGAGCAGTACTTC.

This clone has more than one count but fewer than ten. The CDR3 nucleotides read TGTGCCAGCAGCCAACAGCCAGATACGCAGTATTTT. It yields the protein CASSQQPDTQYF. The chain recombines TRBV6-2 or TRBV6-3 with TRBJ2-3; D not resolved. The CDR3 runs to 12 residues. Germline loops: CDR1 MNHEY, CDR2 SVGEGT. V dropped 6 bases and J dropped 4 bases, with 8 bases sitting between them.

This clone occurred once. V gene TRBV3-1 (or the pseudogene TRBV3-2) combines with J gene TRBJ2-7; a possible D gene is TRBD2 (6 bases). V gave up 4 bases and J gave up 2 bases, with 9 bases separating them. This CDR3 contains 13 residues. The germline V gene encodes CDR1 LGHDT and CDR2 YNNKEL (reference sequence). CDR3: CASSRGVAYEQYF. CDR3 DNA: TGTGCCAGCAGCCGGGGGGTTGCCTACGAGCAGTACTTC.

This chain links TRBV15 with TRBJ1-3; D is undetermined. Germline V CDR1 and CDR2: LNHNV, YYDKDF (reference sequence). V gave up 5 bases and J gave up 0 bases, with 11 bases separating them. The CDR3 has 15 residues. CDR3 coding DNA: TGTGCCACCAGCTCCCGAGGTGGCTCTGGAAACACCATATATTTT. Translating it yields CATSSRGGSGNTIYF.